The 28 T cell receptor beta chains below all came from one sample that was sequenced in a study of blood T cells in healthy people across ages. With a J-beta primer mix and a sample-barcoded 5' primer, a second PCR ran about 7 to 12 cycles. TCRdb reprocessed the 5' RACE reads with MiXCR, giving one entry per CDR3 protein. The sample lists hundreds of thousands of distinct CDR3 sequences; 45% to 50% were seen once. The sequencing input was blood. These TCRs come from a woman aged 55-69 years in good health.

The chain recombines TRBV14 with TRBJ2-1, with 7 nucleotides matching TRBD2. CDR1 is SGHDN, CDR2 FVKESK, per germline. Trimming at V came to 3 bases and at J to 6 bases, leaving 8 bases not matched to a gene. This CDR3 is 15 amino acids long. CDR3 nucleotide sequence: TGTGCCAGCAGCCAGGAGCGGGGATCACTCAATGAGCAGTTCTTC. Translating gives CASSQERGSLNEQFF.

This clonotype has a handful of counts. The J gene is TRBJ2-7, the V gene TRBV27; 8 positions match TRBD1. The germline V gene has CDR1 MNHEY and CDR2 SMNVEV (reference sequence). The CDR3 covers 15 residues. V trimming: 5 bases; J trimming: 0 bases; junction bases outside the gene matches: 6. CDR3 amino acids: CASSRDRRSSYEQYF. The CDR3 coding sequence is TGTGCCAGCAGTCGGGACAGGCGCAGCTCCTACGAGCAGTACTTC.

The sample holds a few counts of this clonotype. The chain employs TRBV10-3 and TRBJ2-3, with unresolved D. The V end was cut by 6 bases, the J end by 6 bases, with 10 bases between. Germline CDR1 ENHRY, CDR2 SYGVKD. CDR3 size: 12 residues. CDR3 coding DNA: TGTGCCATCAGCCAGGCCCCGGATACGCAGTATTTT. This codes for CAISQAPDTQYF.

The chain joins TRBV20-1 to TRBJ1-2; TRBD1 matches at 8 bases. Germline loops: CDR1 DFQATT, CDR2 SNEGSKA (reference sequence). J gave up 3 bases and V 1 base, and 10 bases lay outside the gene matches. The CDR3 totals 16 residues. The CDR3, as DNA: TGCAGTGCTAGAGTCTCAGGGGGCGGTTGGGACTATGGCTACACCTTC. Its translation is CSARVSGGGWDYGYTF.

This CDR3 reads CASSLKRETQYF. DNA of the CDR3: TGTGCCAGCAGCCTTAAGCGAGAGACCCAGTACTTC. The J gene is TRBJ2-5, the V gene TRBV7-9, with no clear D. This CDR3 has 12 residues. Germline lookup yields CDR1 SEHNR and CDR2 FQNEAQ (reference sequence). Trimming cost V 5 bases and J 4 bases, with 8 bases left between them. Full variable domain (rest looked up from reference TRBV7-9 and TRBJ2-5): DTGVSQNPRHKITKRGQNVTFRCDPISEHNRLYWYRQTLGQGPEFLTYFQNEAQLEKSRLLSDRFSAERPKGSFSTLEIQRTEQGDSAMYLCASSLKRETQYFGPGTRLLVL.

In this sample, this clonotype turned up many times. V and J are TRBV7-2 and TRBJ2-5; the D is unclear. This CDR3 region has 13 residues. Trimming cost V 0 bases and J 1 base, with 3 bases left between them. Germline CDR1 is SGHTA and CDR2 is FQGNSA. CDR3 loop: CASSLAFQETQYF. CDR3 DNA sequence: TGTGCCAGCAGCTTAGCTTTCCAAGAGACCCAGTACTTC.

The chain combines TRBV24-1 with TRBJ1-1; TRBD1 is a possible D gene (5 bases). Germline V gene lookup returns CDR1 KGHDR and CDR2 SFDVKD. This CDR3 contains 12 residues. Trimming stripped 7 bases from V and 5 bases from J, with 10 bases between. The CDR3 loop is CATSSQGTEAFF. CDR3 coding DNA: TGTGCCACCAGCTCCCAGGGAACTGAAGCTTTCTTT.

This clonotype was seen repeatedly, ten times or more. The gene calls are TRBV7-9 and TRBJ2-1; D call uncertain. Deletions cut 6 bases from V and 0 bases from J, with 9 bases between. This CDR3 has 14 amino acids. Germline lookup yields CDR1 SEHNR and CDR2 FQNEAQ (reference sequence). The chain's CDR3 is CASSPQSSYNEQFF. CDR3 nucleotide sequence: TGTGCCAGCAGTCCTCAGAGCTCCTACAATGAGCAGTTCTTC.

This chain uses TRBV4-2 with TRBJ1-4; D is possibly TRBD1 (5 bases). V gave up 5 bases and J gave up 0 bases, with 13 bases separating them. The CDR3 totals 16 residues. Germline V gene sequence: CDR1 LGHNA, CDR2 YNFKEQ. The CDR3 region is CASSARDRATNEKLFF. The CDR3 DNA follows: TGTGCCAGCAGCGCCCGGGACCGTGCAACTAATGAAAAACTGTTTTTT.

In this sample, this clonotype turned up a few times. The chain employs TRBV7-2 and TRBJ1-6; D is undetermined. Trimming cost V 1 base and J 7 bases, with 17 bases left between them. The CDR3 runs 17 residues. The germline gives CDR1 SGHTA, CDR2 FQGNSA. The CDR3 bases are TGTGCCAGCAGCTTAGGACGCCCGGGAGGCCCGAATTCACCCCTCCACTTT. This encodes CASSLGRPGGPNSPLHF.

This clonotype has a handful of counts. The J gene is TRBJ2-2, the V gene TRBV9, with D uncertain. The CDR3 totals 14 residues. Germline values: CDR1 SGDLS, CDR2 YYNGEE. The germline V and J ends were trimmed by 0 bases and 1 base, with 4 bases remaining between them. In DNA, the CDR3 is TGTGCCAGCAGCGTAGCGTGGAACACCGGGGAGCTGTTTTTT. Translating gives CASSVAWNTGELFF.

This clonotype was recorded many times. The chain uses TRBV3-1 and TRBJ2-7; D ambiguous. With 1 base removed from V and 2 bases from J, the gap between germline ends came to 3 bases. The CDR3 sequence is 12 residues long. Germline loops: CDR1 LGHDT, CDR2 YNNKEL (reference sequence). CDR3 residues: CASSQVAYEQYF. DNA of the CDR3: TGTGCCAGCAGCCAAGTGGCCTACGAGCAGTACTTC.

The V call is TRBV20-1, the J call TRBJ2-1; no definite D call. Looked up from germline, CDR1 is DFQATT and CDR2 is SNEGSKA (reference sequence). CDR3 size: 15 residues. V lost 0 bases to trimming and J lost 12 bases, with 21 bases between them. The CDR3 sequence: CSARDWVARVHGQFF. CDR3 DNA: TGCAGTGCTAGAGATTGGGTAGCAAGAGTCCATGGGCAGTTCTTC.

This sequence joins TRBV20-1 and TRBJ2-1; D is possibly TRBD1 (6 bases). Germline assignment: CDR1 DFQATT and CDR2 SNEGSKA (reference sequence). Trimming removed 5 bases at V and 5 bases at J, with 16 bases between. CDR3 length: 14 residues. This chain's CDR3 is CSAGPGQTNNEQFF. DNA for the CDR3: TGCAGTGCTGGACCTGGACAGACCAACAATGAGCAGTTCTTC.

This clonotype was counted only a few times. The gene calls are TRBV29-1 and TRBJ2-7, with D maybe TRBD1 (5 bases). Germline V gives CDR1 SQVTM, CDR2 ANQGSEA. The CDR3 sequence is 12 residues long. The ends were cut back, 4 bases at V and 2 bases at J, with 9 bases in the middle. For the CDR3, the DNA is TGCAGCGTTGTGGGGCGAGCCTACGAGCAGTACTTC. Its translation: CSVVGRAYEQYF.

This clonotype was found a few times. The chain couples TRBV6-6 to TRBJ2-7; TRBD1 is a possible D gene (6 bases). CDR1 is MNHNY, CDR2 SVGAGI, per germline (reference sequence). The CDR3 runs to 15 residues. Trimming cost V 0 bases and J 0 bases, with 9 bases left between them. The DNA of the CDR3 is TGTGCCAGCAGTTACTCCGGACAGTCCTCCTACGAGCAGTACTTC. Translated: CASSYSGQSSYEQYF.

The V gene is TRBV6-4, the J gene TRBJ2-3; 11 nucleotides match TRBD2. Trimming cost V 3 bases and J 5 bases; bases outside gene matches: 1. The CDR3 is 14 residues long. Germline loops: CDR1 MRHNA, CDR2 SNTAGT. The CDR3 region is CASSEGLAGDTQYF. The CDR3 nucleotides read TGTGCCAGCAGTGAAGGACTAGCGGGAGATACGCAGTATTTT.

V gene TRBV9 combines with J gene TRBJ2-1, with TRBD2 matching 8 bases. Trimming cost V 0 bases and J 10 bases; bases outside gene matches: 9. The CDR3 extends over 15 amino acids. Germline CDR1 and CDR2: SGDLS and YYNGEE. This CDR3 reads CASSVEGLAGVEQFF. As DNA, the CDR3 is TGTGCCAGCAGCGTAGAAGGACTAGCAGGGGTGGAGCAGTTCTTC.

This chain connects TRBV24-1 to TRBJ2-1; TRBD1 agrees at 11 bases. This CDR3 is 17 amino acids long. With V trimmed by 2 bases and J by 3 bases, 5 bases remained unmatched. Germline CDR1 is KGHDR and CDR2 is SFDVKD. The CDR3: CATSDSPGTGGYNEQFF. The CDR3 DNA follows: TGTGCCACCAGTGATTCGCCCGGGACAGGGGGCTACAATGAGCAGTTCTTC.

The chain combines TRBV28 with TRBJ2-4, with a weak D call TRBD2 (5 bases). Near its end, the DNA agrees better with TRBJ2-7, so the J call may be wrong. Germline V CDR1 and CDR2: MDHEN, SYDVKM. The CDR3 loop spans 18 amino acids. The CDR3 is CASSFPKGKRGRPDEQYF. The DNA of the CDR3 is TGTGCCAGCAGTTTTCCCAAAGGGAAAAGAGGGCGTCCGGACGAGCAGTACTTC.

The chain uses TRBV25-1 and TRBJ2-7; possibly TRBD2 for D (5 bases). V was trimmed by 11 bases and J by 3 bases, leaving 11 bases between them. The CDR3 consists of 11 residues. The germline V gene has CDR1 MGHDK and CDR2 SYGVNS. The DNA of the CDR3 is TGTGCCGCAGGACGGGGCTACGAGCAGTACTTC. Residues: CAAGRGYEQYF.

The rearrangement joins TRBV15 to TRBJ2-6; D possibly corresponds to TRBD2 (5 bases). Deletions cut 0 bases from V and 0 bases from J, with 12 bases between. The CDR3 spans 18 residues. Germline CDR1 LNHNV, CDR2 YYDKDF (reference sequence). The DNA of the CDR3 is TGTGCCACCAGCAGAGATCATGAGGGTTCCTCTGGGGCCAACGTCCTGACTTTC. Protein product: CATSRDHEGSSGANVLTF.

This clonotype was seen more than once but under ten times. V usage is TRBV9 and J usage is TRBJ1-2, with D unresolved. CDR3 size: 12 residues. Germline V gene data show CDR1 as SGDLS and CDR2 as YYNGEE. Trimming pared 0 bases from V and 7 bases from J, leaving 7 bases between. CDR3 in DNA: TGTGCCAGCAGCGTAGGAGGGTCTGGCTACACCTTC. Translation gives CASSVGGSGYTF.

The chain joins TRBV15 to TRBJ1-1; D unresolved. Germline values: CDR1 LNHNV, CDR2 YYDKDF (reference sequence). The V and J ends lost 0 bases and 2 bases respectively, with 7 bases between them. This CDR3 is 14 amino acids long. The CDR3 protein is CATSREGGNTEAFF. As DNA, the CDR3 is TGTGCCACCAGCAGAGAAGGCGGAAACACTGAAGCTTTCTTT.

This chain connects TRBV7-3 to TRBJ2-5; 11 bases fit TRBD2. Germline CDR1 SGHTA, CDR2 FQGTGA. The CDR3 loop spans 15 amino acids. The V gene end was trimmed by 6 bases and the J gene end by 3 bases; junction bases not matched to a gene: 6. The CDR3: CASSPSGRWEETQYF. In DNA, the CDR3 is TGTGCCAGCAGTCCTAGCGGGAGGTGGGAAGAGACCCAGTACTTC.

The sample holds one count of this clonotype. The rearrangement uses TRBV12-3 or TRBV12-4 and TRBJ2-4, with a possible D match to TRBD2 (6 bases). Near its end, the DNA agrees better with TRBJ2-5, so the J call may be wrong. The CDR3 is 15 amino acids. The CDR3 DNA sequence: TGTGCCAGCAGTTTGAATGGAGGGAACCAAGAGACCCAGTACTTC. Residues: CASSLNGGNQETQYF.

Details on this clonotype: A much bigger clone sits one base away, suggesting this may be a read error. The chain links TRBV3-1 to TRBJ2-1; TRBD2 agrees at 8 bases. The J segment lost 4 bases and the V segment lost 7 bases, leaving 12 bases of the junction unmatched. The CDR3 spans 16 residues. Per the germline V gene, CDR1 is LGHDT and CDR2 is YNNKEL (reference sequence). In nucleotides, the CDR3 is TGTGCCAGCAACCAGGGCTCTAGCGGGTTATACAATGAGCAGTTCTTC. This gives the protein CASNQGSSGLYNEQFF.

This clonotype was observed a few times. This chain links TRBV29-1 with TRBJ2-1; D gene unclear. The CDR3 spans 11 residues. Per the germline V gene, CDR1 is SQVTM and CDR2 is ANQGSEA. V lost 5 bases to trimming and J lost 2 bases, with 4 bases between them. CDR3 DNA: TGCAGCGTTCGACCCTACAATGAGCAGTTCTTC. This codes for CSVRPYNEQFF.